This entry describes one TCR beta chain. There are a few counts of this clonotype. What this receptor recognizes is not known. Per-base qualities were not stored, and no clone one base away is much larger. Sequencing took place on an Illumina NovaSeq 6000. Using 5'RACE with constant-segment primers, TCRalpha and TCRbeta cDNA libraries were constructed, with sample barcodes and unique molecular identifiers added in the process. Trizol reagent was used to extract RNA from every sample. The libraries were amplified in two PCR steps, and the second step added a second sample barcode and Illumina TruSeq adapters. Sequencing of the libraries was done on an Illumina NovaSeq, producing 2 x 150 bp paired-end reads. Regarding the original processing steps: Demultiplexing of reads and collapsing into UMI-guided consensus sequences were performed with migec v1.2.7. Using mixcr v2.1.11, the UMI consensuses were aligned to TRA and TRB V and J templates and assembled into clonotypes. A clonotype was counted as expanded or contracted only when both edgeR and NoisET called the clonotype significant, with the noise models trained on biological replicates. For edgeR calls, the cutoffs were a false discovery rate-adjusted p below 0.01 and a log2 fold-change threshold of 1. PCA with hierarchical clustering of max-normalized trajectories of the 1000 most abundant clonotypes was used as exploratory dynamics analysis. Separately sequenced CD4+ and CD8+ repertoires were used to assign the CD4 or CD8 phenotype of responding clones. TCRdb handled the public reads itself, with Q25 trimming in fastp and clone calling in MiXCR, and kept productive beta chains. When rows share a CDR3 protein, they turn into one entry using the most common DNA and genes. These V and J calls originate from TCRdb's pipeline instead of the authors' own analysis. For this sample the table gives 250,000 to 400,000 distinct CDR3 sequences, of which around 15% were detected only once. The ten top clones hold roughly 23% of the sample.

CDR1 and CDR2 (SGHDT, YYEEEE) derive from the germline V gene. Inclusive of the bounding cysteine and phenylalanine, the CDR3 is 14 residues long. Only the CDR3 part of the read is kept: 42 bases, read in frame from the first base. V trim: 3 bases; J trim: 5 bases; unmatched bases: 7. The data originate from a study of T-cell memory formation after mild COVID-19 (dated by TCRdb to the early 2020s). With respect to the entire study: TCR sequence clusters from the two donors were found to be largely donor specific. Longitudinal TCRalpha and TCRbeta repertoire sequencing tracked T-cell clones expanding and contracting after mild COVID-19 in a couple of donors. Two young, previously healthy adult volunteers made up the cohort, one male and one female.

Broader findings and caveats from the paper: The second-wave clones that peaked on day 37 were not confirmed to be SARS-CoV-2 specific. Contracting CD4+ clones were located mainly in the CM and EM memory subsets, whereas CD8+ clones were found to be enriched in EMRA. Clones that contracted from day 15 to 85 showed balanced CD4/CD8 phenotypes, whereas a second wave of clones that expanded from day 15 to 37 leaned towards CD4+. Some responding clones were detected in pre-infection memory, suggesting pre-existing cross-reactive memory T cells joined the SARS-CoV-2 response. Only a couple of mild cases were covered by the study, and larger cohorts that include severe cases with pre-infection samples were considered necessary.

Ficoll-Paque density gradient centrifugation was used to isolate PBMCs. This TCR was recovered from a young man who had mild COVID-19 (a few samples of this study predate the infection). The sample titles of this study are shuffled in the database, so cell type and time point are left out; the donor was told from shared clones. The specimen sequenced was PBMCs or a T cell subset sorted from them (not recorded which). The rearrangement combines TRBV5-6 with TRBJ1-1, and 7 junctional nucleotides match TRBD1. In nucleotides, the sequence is TGTGCCAGCAGCTCTAGGGACAGCCTGACTGAAGCTTTCTTT. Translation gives CASSSRDSLTEAFF.